This T cell receptor beta chain is drawn from a study of cytomegalovirus exposure and HLA in healthy donors. Study background: Prior work identified 120 million or so unique TCR beta sequences in approximately 180 million T cells. Study-level findings and limits: The authors later linked a missense DCLRE1C variant to TCR beta V- and J-gene trimming. Indistinguishability led to the exclusion of some V segments, TRBV6-2 and TRBV6-3 included.

The germline V and J ends were trimmed by 6 bases and 5 bases, with 14 bases remaining between them. The germline V gene encodes CDR1 SEHNR and CDR2 FQNEAQ (reference sequence). CDR3 length equals 14 residues. This clone was seen once. The antigen is not known. The study ran its PCR with 60 Vbeta and 13 Jbeta primers. Per the authors' pipeline: There were about 80 million unique TCR beta chains by a later count, and some 10 million of them were shared. Profiling relied on immunoSEQ multiplex PCR, and the TCRdb table lists in-frame clones only, not all of them. D and trimming come from the DNA, and the V and J calls and clone size come from that table. This repertoire shows some 200,000 clones, approximately 90% found once; its top ten account for roughly 1%.

V is TRBV7-9 and J is TRBJ2-4; possibly TRBD1 for D (6 bases). The clonotype comes from a young woman in good health and CMV-seronegative. The source material was PBMCs. The CDR3 loop reads CASRVDYRENIQYF. Written as DNA, the CDR3 is TGTGCCAGCAGGGTCGACTACAGGGAAAACATTCAGTACTTC.